These T cell receptor beta chains were read from a single sample in a study of regulatory T cells in long-lasting Graves disease. TCRdb recomputed calls from the multiplex PCR reads with MiXCR, one row per CDR3 protein. Counted here are roughly 360,000 distinct CDR3 sequences, about 11% occurring once; the ten biggest clones make up approximately 17%. These data also formed part of another study, on T cells in Graves' hyperthyroidism and ophthalmopathy.

The sequencing used peripheral blood mononuclear cells (PBMCs), collected at new diagnosis, from a patient treated with antithyroid drugs. These receptors were taken from a woman between 18 and 29 years old with Graves disease. The CDR3 runs from the conserved cysteine through the conserved F or W. D genes are given only for firm matches. For some rows the clone size is stated as once, few or many, or as a class when expanded; others skip it.

TRBJ1-2 | TRBV2 | NA | many | CASSEVRATNYGYTF | TGTGCCAGCAGTGAGGTCAGAGCTACTAACTATGGCTACACCTTC
TRBJ2-1 | TRBV4-1 | NA | few | CASSKPGNEQFF | TGCGCCAGCAGCAAACCCGGCAATGAGCAGTTCTTC
TRBJ2-1 | TRBV19 | NA | many | CASSIGRVDEQFF | TGTGCCAGTAGTATAGGCAGGGTTGATGAGCAGTTCTTC
TRBJ1-6 | TRBV25-1 | NA | NA | CASSDLLLNLLHF | TGTGCCAGCAGTGATCTTTTACTAAACCTCCTCCACTTT
TRBJ1-1 | TRBV6-2/TRBV6-3 | NA | many | CASSYSAGRGAEAFF | TGTGCCAGCAGTTACTCGGCAGGGAGGGGAGCTGAAGCTTTCTTT
TRBJ1-5 | TRBV20-1 | NA | NA | CSASPLRGYQPQHF | TGCAGTGCTAGCCCCCTCCGGGGTTATCAGCCCCAGCATTTT
TRBJ2-7 | TRBV24-1 | NA | NA | CATSGSSAYEQYF | TGTGCCACCAGTGGGTCCTCCGCCTACGAGCAGTACTTC
TRBJ2-3 | TRBV6-1 | TRBD1 | many | CASSRTGETDTQYF | TGTGCCAGCTCCCGGACAGGGGAAACAGATACGCAGTATTTT
TRBJ2-7 | TRBV6-1 | NA | NA | CASSKGLIYEQYF | TGTGCCAGCAGTAAGGGGCTCATCTACGAGCAGTACTTC
TRBJ1-2 | TRBV6-5 | NA | few | CASSYDWGPSNYGYTF | TGTGCCAGCAGTTACGATTGGGGCCCCTCTAACTATGGCTACACCTTC
TRBJ1-2 | TRBV20-1 | NA | many | CSASGGGIYGYTF | TGCAGTGCTAGCGGGGGGGGGATTTATGGCTACACCTTC
TRBJ2-7 | TRBV9 | TRBD2 | few | CASSVEGLAGGSYEQYF | TGTGCCAGCAGCGTCGAGGGGCTAGCGGGAGGCTCCTACGAGCAGTACTTC
TRBJ2-1 | TRBV7-8 | TRBD2 | many | CASSRSGRANNEHAF | TGTGCCAGCAGCCGTAGCGGGAGGGCCAACAATGAGCACGCCTTC
TRBJ1-1 | TRBV4-1 | NA | many | CASSHRPGGGRSPEAFF | TGCGCCAGCAGCCATCGCCCCGGAGGGGGGAGATCCCCTGAAGCTTTCTTT
TRBJ2-3 | TRBV11-2 | NA | many | CASSRGLGETDTQYF | TGTGCCAGCAGCCGCGGACTCGGTGAGACAGATACGCAGTATTTT
TRBJ1-2 | TRBV12-3/TRBV12-4 | TRBD1 | many | CASSPRAIQGGLGYTF | TGTGCCAGCAGTCCGAGAGCCATACAGGGGGGATTGGGCTACACCTTC
TRBJ2-1 | TRBV7-2 | TRBD1 | many | CASSLGQGLPNEQFF | TGTGCCAGCAGCCTGGGACAGGGTTTACCCAATGAGCAGTTCTTC
TRBJ2-1 | TRBV10-3 | NA | many | CAISQTGALGNEQFF | TGTGCCATCAGTCAGACAGGCGCCCTTGGCAATGAGCAGTTCTTC
TRBJ1-1 | TRBV29-1 | NA | many | CSVVNRGLATEAFF | TGCAGCGTTGTGAACCGGGGTCTGGCCACTGAAGCTTTCTTT
TRBJ1-3 | TRBV5-5 | NA | NA | CASSLGQAFGNTIYF | TGTGCCAGCAGCTTGGGCCAGGCCTTCGGAAACACCATATATTTT
TRBJ2-5 | TRBV13 | TRBD2 | many | CASSLRGLAPETQYF | TGTGCCAGCAGCTTACGTGGACTAGCACCAGAGACCCAGTACTTC
TRBJ1-2 | TRBV27 | NA | many | CASSFGGTNYGYTF | TGTGCCAGCAGTTTTGGGGGCACTAACTATGGCTACACCTTC
TRBJ1-3 | TRBV5-1 | TRBD1 | many | CASSSRPDRGTPTGNTIYF | TGCGCCAGCAGCTCGCGGCCGGACAGGGGTACTCCCACAGGAAACACCATATATTTT
TRBJ2-5 | TRBV6-1 | TRBD2 | NA | CASSGLAGGTRETQYF | TGTGCCAGCAGTGGACTAGCGGGGGGTACCAGGGAGACCCAGTACTTC
TRBJ2-5 | TRBV28 | NA | NA | CASSSFSGPQETQYF | TGTGCCAGCAGTTCATTCTCAGGACCCCAAGAGACCCAGTACTTC
TRBJ1-1 | TRBV12-3/TRBV12-4 | NA | NA | CASSPSRGGAVTEAFF | TGTGCCAGCAGTCCATCCCGAGGGGGGGCTGTCACTGAAGCTTTCTTT
TRBJ2-7 | TRBV28 | NA | many | CASSYFGYEQYF | TGTGCCAGCAGCTATTTCGGTTACGAGCAGTACTTC
TRBJ2-3 | TRBV6-2/TRBV6-3 | TRBD1 | many | CASTGTGGGTDTQYF | TGTGCCAGCACCGGGACAGGGGGCGGGACAGATACGCAGTATTTT
TRBJ2-2 | TRBV6-1 | TRBD2 | many | CASSPPGLAGGWELFF | TGTGCCAGCAGCCCCCCCGGACTAGCGGGAGGCTGGGAGCTGTTTTTT
TRBJ2-6 | TRBV12-3/TRBV12-4 | NA | many | CASSLDWVSGANVLTF | TGTGCCAGCAGTTTAGATTGGGTTTCTGGGGCCAACGTCCTGACTTTC
TRBJ1-4 | TRBV4-2 | NA | NA | CASSQDDIRGTNEKLFF | TGTGCCAGCAGCCAAGATGATATCAGGGGAACTAATGAAAAACTGTTTTTT
TRBJ2-5 | TRBV9 | NA | many | CASAPYSTVQETQYF | TGTGCCAGCGCCCCATACTCGACAGTCCAAGAGACCCAGTACTTC
TRBJ2-7 | TRBV20-1 | TRBD2 | many | CSALAGPYYEQYF | TGCAGTGCTTTAGCGGGCCCTTACTACGAGCAGTACTTC
TRBJ1-1 | TRBV24-1 | NA | many | CATSDSNPRTEAFF | TGTGCCACCAGTGATTCAAACCCACGCACTGAAGCTTTCTTT
TRBJ2-7 | TRBV5-1 | TRBD2 | many | CASKTGTSGSEQYF | TGCGCCAGCAAGACCGGGACTAGCGGGAGCGAGCAGTACTTC
TRBJ1-2 | TRBV5-1 | NA | few | CASSLVVNYGYTF | TGCGCCAGCAGCTTGGTCGTGAACTATGGCTACACCTTC
TRBJ1-5 | TRBV28 | NA | many | CASSRLVEIYSNQPQHF | TGTGCCAGCAGTCGATTGGTAGAGATATATAGCAATCAGCCCCAGCATTTT
TRBJ2-3 | TRBV9 | NA | few | CASSAHPWTSTDTQYF | TGTGCCAGCAGCGCCCATCCGTGGACTAGCACAGATACGCAGTATTTT
TRBJ2-5 | TRBV19 | NA | NA | CASMGRSVGTQYF | TGTGCCAGTATGGGCAGGTCGGTAGGGACCCAGTACTTC
TRBJ2-3 | TRBV7-2 | NA | many | CASSLTRGDTQYF | TGTGCCAGCAGCTTGACGCGCGGGGATACGCAGTATTTT
TRBJ1-6 | TRBV28 | NA | many | CASSVGVGSYNSPLHF | TGTGCCAGCAGTGTAGGGGTAGGCTCCTATAATTCACCCCTCCACTTT
TRBJ1-1 | TRBV10-3 | NA | many | CAIRAGDGRFSEAFF | TGTGCCATCAGGGCCGGGGATGGGAGATTCTCCGAAGCTTTCTTT
TRBJ2-1 | TRBV9 | NA | many | CASSPRWRSYNEQFF | TGTGCCAGCAGCCCCAGATGGAGGTCCTACAATGAGCAGTTCTTC
TRBJ2-1 | TRBV6-2/TRBV6-3 | NA | few | CASSYEERGEQFF | TGTGCCAGCAGTTACGAAGAGCGCGGTGAGCAGTTCTTC
TRBJ2-3 | TRBV14 | NA | many | CASSQDPSSTDTQYF | TGTGCCAGCAGCCAAGATCCTTCTAGCACAGATACGCAGTATTTT
TRBJ2-1 | TRBV5-1 | NA | NA | CASSRTMSNEQFF | TGCGCCAGCAGCCGGACCATGAGCAATGAGCAGTTCTTC